This T cell receptor (beta chain) was captured in a study of technical replicates of blood from several donors. Germline V gives CDR1 SGHKS, CDR2 YYEKEE (reference sequence). The CDR3 loop spans 12 amino acids. V gave up 7 bases and J gave up 2 bases, with 10 bases separating them. Clones were read by immunoSEQ multiplex PCR, and TCRdb kept only the in-frame ones, dropping some. Among 76,000 or so clones, 91% were seen once, and the ten largest hold 0.25%. The rearrangement links TRBV5-5 to TRBJ2-7; tentatively, D is TRBD2 (5 bases). The sequence was collected from a human donor in good health. The specimen was T cells isolated from PBMCs. The CDR3 region is CASGSGPYEQYF. In nucleotides, the CDR3 is TGTGCCAGCGGCAGCGGACCCTACGAGCAGTACTTC.